The 8 T cell receptor beta chains below come from one sample, sequenced in a study of tumor and adjacent non-tumor tissue in lung cancer. No cell sorting was done before RNA was extracted from the tissue. The library came from three nested PCR rounds adapted from ARM-PCR protocols. TCRdb itself ran the multiplex PCR reads through MiXCR, one entry per CDR3 protein. Of 75,000 to 95,000 distinct CDR3 sequences in the sample, around 64% were seen once. What was sequenced was lung tumor tissue. These receptors all come from a man aged 60-69 years with non-small cell lung cancer.

In its sample, this clonotype was seen many times. This chain links TRBV20-1 with TRBJ2-7; 15 bases match TRBD2. Germline assignment: CDR1 DFQATT and CDR2 SNEGSKA (reference sequence). This CDR3 comprises 17 residues. Trimming took 6 bases from V and 5 from J; bases not matched to a gene: 14. DNA of the CDR3: TGCAGTGCGCCAGGACTAGCGGGAGGGCCATCTCGACACGAGCAGTACTTC. Translation: CSAPGLAGGPSRHEQYF.

About this clonotype itself: Likely a read error: the CDR3 ends without its conserved phenylalanine or tryptophan. The chain has TRBV6-5 and TRBJ2-2; 7 bases align to TRBD1. Germline loops: CDR1 MNHEY, CDR2 SVGAGI. The CDR3 contains 15 residues. As DNA, the CDR3 is TGTGCCAGCATGTCCGGGACAGTGAACACTGGGGAGCTGTTTTAT. Protein product: CASMSGTVNTGELFY.

As concerns this clonotype: The junction does not match germline at one end; this may be a read error. The chain employs TRBV4-1 and TRBJ1-2; D unclear. The CDR3 consists of 14 residues. Germline V lookup: CDR1 MGHRA, CDR2 YSYEKL. The DNA for the CDR3 is TGCGCCAGCAACCAAGATACTACTGGACGGGGCTACACCTTC. Translating gives CASNQDTTGRGYTF.

About this clonotype itself: Given a much more abundant clone one base away, this may be a read error. The chain employs TRBV25-1 and TRBJ1-2; weak D call: TRBD1 (6 bases). V was trimmed by 4 bases and J by 10 bases, leaving 22 bases between them. The length of the CDR3 is 15 residues. Looked up from germline, CDR1 is MGHDK and CDR2 is SYGVNS. The CDR3, as DNA: TGTGCCAGCAGTGCCTCTTGGGGGGCCAACATCGTCTACACCTTC. It yields the protein CASSASWGANIVYTF.

Worth noting for this clonotype: One end of the junction varies from germline; a read error may be responsible. This chain uses TRBV29-1 with TRBJ2-1; TRBD2 might be the D (5 bases). Germline CDR1 is SQVTM and CDR2 is ANQGSEA. The CDR3 is made up of 12 amino acids. In DNA, the CDR3 is TGTAGCGCGGTACTAGTGGACAATGAGCAGTTCTTC. This translates into CSAVLVDNEQFF.

As to this clonotype: One junction end does not reproduce the germline sequence, and a read error may be involved. The chain employs TRBV12-3 or TRBV12-4 and TRBJ1-2; D not certain. CDR3 size: 13 residues. The DNA of the CDR3 is TGTGCCGGCAGTGTTCAGTCGTACTATGGCAACTCCTTC. Translated: CAGSVQSYYGNSF.

With respect to this clonotype: A much bigger clone sits one base away, suggesting this may be a read error. This chain connects TRBV28 to TRBJ2-6, with TRBD1 matching over 8 bases. CDR1 is MDHEN, CDR2 SYDVKM, per germline. The CDR3 extends over 15 amino acids. The CDR3 DNA is TGTACCAGCAGCTCAGGGGGCTCCGGGGCCAACGTCCTGACTTTC. Protein sequence: CTSSSGGSGANVLTF.

The chain employs TRBV12-3 or TRBV12-4 and TRBJ2-7; maybe TRBD1 (6 bases). Trimming removed 5 bases from V and 7 bases from J, with 18 bases in between. The CDR3 spans 14 residues. Here the CDR3 reads CASSLRAIQGEQYV. CDR3 DNA: TGTGCCAGCAGTCTCCGTGCTATACAGGGTGAGCAGTACGTC.